A single sample gave rise to the 27 T cell receptor beta chains below, sequenced in a study of blood T cell repertoires in COVID-19. Sequencing used immunoSEQ multiplex PCR; TCRdb keeps in-frame clones, though not all of them. This sample carries tens of thousands of clones, around 86% of them seen once, and the ten largest clones take roughly 28%. Sequences were obtained from peripheral blood. The receptors stem from a woman in her seventies with active COVID-19.

This chain uses TRBV7-3 with TRBJ2-5; a weak D match, TRBD1 (6 bases). Germline values: CDR1 SGHTA, CDR2 FQGTGA. V lost 5 bases and J 1 base, leaving 14 bases between the germline ends. This CDR3 is 15 amino acids long. CDR3 residues: CASSAQPGAQETQYF. CDR3 DNA: TGTGCCAGCAGCGCTCAACCAGGGGCCCAAGAGACCCAGTACTTC.

The chain combines TRBV27 with TRBJ2-5; TRBD2 is a possible D gene (6 bases). This CDR3 spans 14 amino acids. In germline, CDR1 is MNHEY, CDR2 SMNVEV (reference sequence). V gave up 1 base and J gave up 9 bases, with 15 bases separating them. The CDR3 loop reads CASSLYPAGQAQYF. The CDR3 DNA is TGTGCCAGCAGTTTATATCCGGCGGGGCAGGCCCAGTACTTC.

The chain recombines TRBV5-5 with TRBJ2-1; 10 nucleotides line up with TRBD2. The length of the CDR3 is 18 residues. Germline CDR1 and CDR2: SGHKS and YYEKEE (reference sequence). The junction had 14 bases not matched to a gene; V was cut back by 0 bases and J by 8 bases. CDR3 in amino acids: CASSLVSGGAGLNDEQFF. The CDR3 DNA sequence: TGTGCCAGCAGCTTGGTAAGCGGGGGGGCCGGACTTAACGATGAGCAGTTCTTC.

This chain uses TRBV10-3 with TRBJ1-2; D is perhaps TRBD1 (6 bases). Deletions cut 3 bases from V and 3 bases from J, with 17 bases between. Germline V gene sequence: CDR1 ENHRY, CDR2 SYGVKD. The CDR3 contains 16 residues. CDR3: CAISEGHRAEDYGYTF. The DNA for the CDR3 is TGTGCCATCAGTGAAGGGCACAGGGCAGAGGACTATGGCTACACCTTC.

J is TRBJ1-5 and V is TRBV11-2; D remains ambiguous. The CDR3 spans 15 residues. The germline V gene has CDR1 SGHAT and CDR2 FQNNGV. With 3 bases removed from V and 2 bases from J, the gap between germline ends came to 11 bases. The DNA for the CDR3 is TGTGCCAGCAGCTTCCCAAACAGTGGCAATCAGCCCCAGCATTTT. Protein product: CASSFPNSGNQPQHF. The variable domain in full, completed from reference TRBV11-2 and TRBJ1-5, reads EAGVAQSPRYKIIEKRQSVAFWCNPISGHATLYWYQQILGQGPKLLIQFQNNGVVDDSQLPKDRFSAERLKGVDSTLKIQPAKLEDSAVYLCASSFPNSGNQPQHFGDGTRLSIL.

The CDR3 sequence: CASSPPGRVYGYTF. The CDR3 DNA reads TGTGCCAGCAGTCCCCCCGGCAGGGTCTATGGCTACACCTTC. The V and J genes are TRBV28 and TRBJ1-2; TRBD1 might be the D (5 bases). Germline lookup yields CDR1 MDHEN and CDR2 SYDVKM. V gave up 5 bases and J gave up 4 bases, with 14 bases separating them. The CDR3 spans 14 residues.

The chain links TRBV4-2 to TRBJ2-7, with TRBD2 as a possible D gene (6 bases). The germline gives CDR1 LGHNA, CDR2 YNFKEQ. V was clipped by 4 bases and J by 3 bases, with 10 bases between them. The CDR3 is 13 amino acids. CDR3 in amino acids: CASSPVGGYEQYF. The CDR3 nucleotides are TGTGCCAGCAGCCCAGTCGGGGGCTACGAGCAGTACTTC.

The J gene is TRBJ2-5, the V gene TRBV19; a possible D gene is TRBD1 (6 bases). V dropped 0 bases and J dropped 5 bases, with 13 bases sitting between them. Germline assignment: CDR1 LNHDA and CDR2 SQIVND (reference sequence). The CDR3 spans 15 residues. CDR3 residues: CASSIDRGSTETQYF. In nucleotides, the CDR3 is TGTGCCAGTAGTATAGATAGGGGGAGCACGGAGACCCAGTACTTC.

This chain uses TRBV5-1 with TRBJ2-5; 9 bases are shared with TRBD1. CDR1 and CDR2 (germline): SGHRS, YFSETQ. After removal of 0 bases from V and 3 bases from J, the junction contained 0 bases not matched to a gene. CDR3 length equals 14 residues. CDR3 in amino acids: CASSLGTGEETQYF. CDR3 bases: TGCGCCAGCAGCTTGGGGACAGGGGAAGAGACCCAGTACTTC.

This chain links TRBV5-1 with TRBJ2-6; D gene unclear. V was pared by 3 bases and J by 3 bases, with 10 bases between. Germline CDR1 SGHRS, CDR2 YFSETQ. The CDR3 contains 15 residues. For the CDR3, the DNA is TGCGCCAGCAGCTCACCGTCCGGTGGGGCCAACGTCCTGACTTTC. Protein sequence: CASSSPSGGANVLTF.

V and J are TRBV13 and TRBJ2-1; maybe TRBD1 (6 bases). The CDR3 totals 12 residues. Germline-derived CDR1 and CDR2 are PRHDT and FYEKMQ (reference sequence). The V end was cut by 5 bases, the J end by 6 bases, with 8 bases between. CDR3 sequence reads: CASSQGSNEQFF. DNA of the CDR3: TGTGCCAGCAGCCAGGGGTCCAATGAGCAGTTCTTC.

The chain is built from TRBV27 and TRBJ2-3; possible D gene TRBD2, 6 bases. Germline loops: CDR1 MNHEY, CDR2 SMNVEV (reference sequence). V was pared by 0 bases and J by 7 bases, with 11 bases between. The CDR3 spans 14 residues. CDR3 region: CASSLSGGWNTQYF. DNA of the CDR3: TGTGCCAGCAGTTTATCCGGGGGTTGGAATACGCAGTATTTT.

The rearrangement joins TRBV2 to TRBJ2-7; 10 nucleotides match TRBD1. Germline assignment: CDR1 SNHLY and CDR2 FYNNEI. This CDR3 has 14 residues. The V gene end was trimmed by 6 bases and the J gene end by 6 bases; junction bases not matched to a gene: 8. The CDR3 region has the DNA TGTGCCAGCAGCCGGGACAGGGGCTCAAGCGAGCAGTACTTC. Translation gives CASSRDRGSSEQYF.

This clone was seen once. V is TRBV6-6 and J is TRBJ2-1; 12 bases match TRBD2. The germline gives CDR1 MNHNY, CDR2 SVGAGI (reference sequence). The CDR3 length is 16 residues. Germline trimming cut 5 bases from V and 7 bases from J; bases unmatched to any gene: 9. The CDR3 nucleotides read TGTGCCAGCAGTCAGGCCCTAGCGGGGGGGCAAAATGAGCAGTTCTTC. Protein product: CASSQALAGGQNEQFF.

V is TRBV15 and J is TRBJ2-7; D is unresolved. Germline values: CDR1 LNHNV, CDR2 YYDKDF (reference sequence). Trimming stripped 0 bases from V and 2 bases from J, with 14 bases between. The CDR3 is 16 residues long. The CDR3 DNA follows: TGTGCCACCAGCAGAGATCACTCCGGCGGAACCTACGAGCAGTACTTC. Encoded protein: CATSRDHSGGTYEQYF.

The chain combines TRBV6-5 with TRBJ2-1, with a weak D call TRBD2 (6 bases). Trimming took 4 bases from V and 5 from J, leaving 15 bases between them. CDR1 is MNHEY and CDR2 is SVGAGI in the germline V gene. The CDR3 extends over 15 amino acids. In nucleotides, the CDR3 is TGTGCCAGCAGTTCCCACCGGGACTCTGACAATGAGCAGTTCTTC. This encodes CASSSHRDSDNEQFF.

This rearrangement joins TRBV11-2 to TRBJ2-7; 9 nucleotides line up with TRBD1. Germline V CDR1 and CDR2: SGHAT, FQNNGV. The CDR3 runs to 16 residues. Trimming at V came to 1 base and at J to 0 bases, leaving 4 bases not matched to a gene. The CDR3 reads CASSLATQGASYEQYF. The CDR3, as DNA: TGTGCCAGCAGCTTAGCCACACAGGGGGCCTCCTACGAGCAGTACTTC.

The chain joins TRBV18 to TRBJ2-5; 9 bases are shared with TRBD2. V trimming: 1 base; J trimming: 1 base; junction bases outside the gene matches: 10. The CDR3 extends over 18 amino acids. Germline CDR1 and CDR2: KGHSH and LQKENI. CDR3 protein: CASSPQFGGGATQETQYF. Here the CDR3 DNA reads TGTGCCAGCTCACCACAGTTCGGCGGGGGGGCCACCCAAGAGACCCAGTACTTC.

This chain uses TRBV7-3 with TRBJ1-1, with TRBD1 matching 8 bases. The length of the CDR3 is 14 residues. The trim removed 6 bases at V and 4 bases at J, leaving 7 bases unmatched. The germline V gene encodes CDR1 SGHTA and CDR2 FQGTGA. The chain's CDR3 is CASRETGASTEAFF. In nucleotides, the CDR3 is TGTGCCAGCAGGGAGACAGGGGCTAGCACTGAAGCTTTCTTT.

This chain connects TRBV7-2 to TRBJ2-7; 11 bases are shared with TRBD1. This CDR3 contains 15 residues. The V gene's germline CDR1 is SGHTA and CDR2 FQGNSA. V dropped 1 base and J dropped 6; count of bases not matched to a gene: 5. The CDR3 loop reads CASSLGSGTGGEQYF. In DNA, the CDR3 is TGTGCCAGCAGCTTAGGTTCCGGGACAGGGGGCGAGCAGTACTTC.

The chain uses TRBV3-1 (or the pseudogene TRBV3-2) and TRBJ2-7, with D possibly matching TRBD1 (6 bases). CDR1 and CDR2 from the germline V gene are LGHDT and YNNKEL (reference sequence). Trimming pared 0 bases from V and 1 base from J, leaving 10 bases between. The CDR3 is 15 amino acids. DNA of the CDR3: TGTGCCAGCAGCCAAGATGCGACAGGATCCTACGAGCAGTACTTC. Translated: CASSQDATGSYEQYF.

The chain links TRBV5-4 to TRBJ2-1; TRBD1 aligns across 10 bases. The length of the CDR3 is 14 residues. V shed 5 bases, J shed 4 bases, and the junction held 3 bases outside the gene matches. Germline V gene lookup returns CDR1 SGHNT and CDR2 YYREEE (reference sequence). CDR3 region: CASRADRGYNEQFF. The CDR3 DNA reads as TGTGCCAGCAGGGCGGACAGGGGGTACAATGAGCAGTTCTTC.

This clone was seen a handful of times. The chain links TRBV5-4 to TRBJ1-2; tentative D call: TRBD1 (5 bases). This CDR3 has 13 residues. Trimming left V 4 bases short and J 4 bases short, with 11 bases between. Germline V gene data show CDR1 as SGHNT and CDR2 as YYREEE (reference sequence). The CDR3: CASSPGLPYGYTF. CDR3 DNA: TGTGCCAGCAGCCCGGGACTACCCTATGGCTACACCTTC.

With respect to this clone: At one end, the junction sequence differs from germline, possibly due to a read error. Other DNA variants within this sample encode the same CDR3. V and J are TRBV18 and TRBJ2-7, with 9 nucleotides matching TRBD1. Germline lookup yields CDR1 KGHSH and CDR2 LQKENI. This CDR3 has 17 amino acids. The CDR3 reads CASSLSGQGTSSYEQYF. CDR3 DNA sequence: TGCGCCAGCTCGCTATCGGGACAGGGCACTAGCTCCTACGAGCAGTACTTC. Based on the CDR3 plus reference TRBV18 and TRBJ2-7, the full variable domain is NAGVMQNPRHLVRRRGQEARLRCSPMKGHSHVYWYRQLPEEGLKFMVYLQKENIIDESGMPKERFSAEFPKEGPSILRIQQVVRGDSAAYFCASSLSGQGTSSYEQYFGPGTRLTVT.

The chain is built from TRBV12-5 and TRBJ2-3, with 11 bases identical to TRBD2. Germline CDR1 LGHNT, CDR2 FRNRAP. The CDR3 is 17 residues long. The J segment lost 2 bases and the V segment lost 2 bases, leaving 6 bases of the junction unmatched. The CDR3 spells CASGLILAGGNTDTQYF. As DNA, the CDR3 is TGTGCTAGTGGTTTGATCCTAGCGGGGGGCAACACAGATACGCAGTATTTT.

A single count supports this clone. The rearrangement links TRBV4-3 to TRBJ2-7, with TRBD1 matching over 8 bases. Germline V gene data show CDR1 as LGHNA and CDR2 as YSLEER. V lost 3 bases to trimming and J lost 7 bases; unmatched junction nucleotides: 14. The CDR3 has 16 amino acids. DNA of the CDR3: TGCGCCAGCAGCCAGAGCCGGACAGGGACCTGGGGGGAGCAGTACTTC. It yields the protein CASSQSRTGTWGEQYF.

The chain links TRBV28 to TRBJ1-4, with D tentatively TRBD1 (5 bases). There are 13 residues in the CDR3. Germline assignment: CDR1 MDHEN and CDR2 SYDVKM. The germline V and J ends were trimmed by 2 bases and 7 bases, with 8 bases remaining between them. The DNA for the CDR3 is TGTGCCAGCAGTTTAAGCAGGGCTGAAAAACTGTTTTTT. This gives the protein CASSLSRAEKLFF.